This TCR beta chain was captured in a study of blood T cell repertoires in COVID-19. Study-wide background: Specimens from acute and convalescent COVID-19 originated in the United States, Italy and Spain. From T cells, B-cell-depleted T cells, or PBMCs came the material, which was cDNA or gDNA.

Germline V CDR1 and CDR2: SEHNR, FQNEAQ (reference sequence). J lost 6 bases, V lost 1 base, and 1 base had no gene match. CDR3 size: 14 residues. As originally analysed: Reference gene primers were amplified, and this amplification served to estimate nucleated cell counts. The protocol was immunoSEQ multiplex PCR, while the TCRdb copy is restricted to in-frame clones and leaves out a portion. V and J calls and clone size come straight from that table; D and trimming were deduced from the DNA. The data hold 60,000 to 80,000 clones, with about 91% observed a single time. The sequenced sample was peripheral blood. The receptor was derived from a woman in her 70s with acute or convalescent COVID-19. The rearrangement links TRBV7-9 to TRBJ2-2, with 8 nucleotides matching TRBD2. The CDR3: CASSLEGLAGELFF. Written as DNA, the CDR3 is TGTGCCAGCAGCTTAGAGGGACTAGCCGGGGAGCTGTTTTTT.